The TCR beta chain described here comes from a study of T cells after yellow fever vaccination. The CDR3 loop spans 12 amino acids. V was clipped by 6 bases and J by 8 bases, with 11 bases between them. The germline gives CDR1 KGHSH, CDR2 LQKENI. For TCR, cDNA came from 5'RACE template switching, which added a universal primer site and UMIs. TCRdb called the 5' RACE reads again in MiXCR, with one record for every CDR3 protein. The data show 200,000 to 300,000 distinct CDR3 sequences, approximately 13% seen once. The table lists this clonotype with a few counts. This specimen was CD4+ T cells sorted from PBMCs, taken 45 days after the yellow fever booster vaccination. V and J are TRBV18 and TRBJ1-5; perhaps TRBD1 as D (5 bases). This receptor was taken from a man aged 25 to 40 who received the YFV17D yellow fever vaccine. The CDR3 sequence is CASSLQGKPQHF. As DNA, the CDR3 is TGTGCCAGCTCTCTTCAGGGAAAGCCCCAGCATTTT.